The 16 T cell receptor beta chains below all came from one sample that was sequenced in a study of blood T cell repertoires in COVID-19. The protocol was immunoSEQ multiplex PCR, while the TCRdb copy is restricted to in-frame clones and leaves out a portion. The table records about 200,000 clones, roughly 80% of them present only once. The sequenced material came from peripheral blood. The source is a woman older than 75 with COVID-19, enrolled during active disease.

This sequence joins TRBV19 and TRBJ1-6; TRBD1 matches at 11 bases. This CDR3 has 15 residues. Germline V gene data show CDR1 as LNHDA and CDR2 as SQIVND (reference sequence). V shed 4 bases, J shed 8 bases, and the junction held 4 bases outside the gene matches. The CDR3 DNA follows: TGTGCCAGTAGTACTCCGGACAGGGGGCATTCACCCCTCCACTTT. It codes for CASSTPDRGHSPLHF.

This clone occurred once. The chain has TRBV9 and TRBJ1-2, with TRBD1 identical over 8 bases. The CDR3 is 16 amino acids. Germline V gene sequence: CDR1 SGDLS, CDR2 YYNGEE. V trimming: 4 bases; J trimming: 4 bases; junction bases outside the gene matches: 12. The CDR3 loop is CASSTWTGTLGYGYTF. Here the CDR3 DNA reads TGTGCCAGCAGCACATGGACAGGGACACTTGGCTATGGCTACACCTTC.

This chain uses TRBV7-8 with TRBJ2-3; weak D call: TRBD2 (5 bases). The germline V gene has CDR1 SGHVS and CDR2 FQNEAQ. V was shortened by 5 bases and J by 4 bases, with 16 bases between the two germline ends. CDR3 length: 15 residues. Written as DNA, the CDR3 is TGTGCCAGCAGCAAACTGAGCGGAACCGCAGATACGCAGTATTTT. It specifies CASSKLSGTADTQYF. Based on the CDR3 plus reference TRBV7-8 and TRBJ2-3, the full variable domain is GAGVSQSPRYKVAKRGQDVALRCDPISGHVSLFWYQQALGQGPEFLTYFQNEAQLDKSGLPSDRFFAERPEGSVSTLKIQRTQQEDSAVYLCASSKLSGTADTQYFGPGTRLTVL.

This clone was detected only a few times. This chain links TRBV12-3 or TRBV12-4 with TRBJ1-1; TRBD1 might be the D (5 bases). The CDR3 has 12 amino acids. Trimming took off 8 bases at V and 7 bases at J, with 14 bases between the two ends. The CDR3 loop is CASVRGFGEAFF. Written as DNA, the CDR3 is TGTGCCAGCGTTAGGGGTTTTGGTGAAGCTTTCTTT.

The rearrangement links TRBV18 to TRBJ1-2; D uncertain. V lost 3 bases to trimming and J lost 8 bases, with 16 bases between them. Germline loops: CDR1 KGHSH, CDR2 LQKENI. The CDR3 sequence is 14 residues long. CDR3: CASSPAEGVGGYTF. CDR3 in DNA: TGTGCCAGCTCACCTGCCGAGGGAGTAGGCGGCTACACCTTC.

The rearrangement joins TRBV2 to TRBJ1-1, with D possibly matching TRBD1 (5 bases). This CDR3 has 13 amino acids. CDR1 and CDR2 (germline): SNHLY, FYNNEI. V was cut by 8 bases and J by 2 bases, with 12 bases left in between. The CDR3 region has the DNA TGTGCCAGCGCGGGGGAGACCAACACTGAAGCTTTCTTT. This translates into CASAGETNTEAFF.

The chain combines TRBV30 with TRBJ1-3, with a tentative D call TRBD1 (6 bases). The CDR3 extends over 16 amino acids. Per germline, CDR1 GTSNPN and CDR2 SVGIG (reference sequence). The V end was cut by 3 bases, the J end by 3 bases, with 18 bases between. The CDR3: CAWSPYGGAGGNTIYF. The DNA of the CDR3 is TGTGCCTGGAGCCCCTATGGGGGCGCAGGTGGAAACACCATATATTTT.

This chain links TRBV9 with TRBJ2-5; D may be TRBD1 (5 bases). Trimming shortened V by 0 bases and J by 5 bases, and 11 bases separated the two germline ends. Per the germline V gene, CDR1 is SGDLS and CDR2 is YYNGEE. This CDR3 region has 14 residues. The CDR3 loop is CASSVEGRVETQYF. The CDR3 DNA reads TGTGCCAGCAGCGTAGAGGGCAGGGTTGAGACCCAGTACTTC. Complete variable domain (other parts from reference TRBV9 and TRBJ2-5): DSGVTQTPKHLITATGQRVTLRCSPRSGDLSVYWYQQSLDQGLQFLIQYYNGEERAKGNILERFSAQQFPDLHSELNLSSLELGDSALYFCASSVEGRVETQYFGPGTRLLVL.

This clone was counted between two and nine times. The rearrangement uses TRBV9 and TRBJ1-1; D call uncertain. The CDR3 has 13 residues. Germline V gives CDR1 SGDLS, CDR2 YYNGEE. The V and J ends lost 0 bases and 9 bases respectively, with 12 bases between them. The CDR3 sequence: CASSVDDTPQAFF. The DNA of the CDR3 is TGTGCCAGCAGCGTAGATGATACTCCCCAAGCTTTCTTT.

With regard to this clone: The sample carries other DNA sequences with the same CDR3. This chain connects TRBV7-2 to TRBJ1-2; TRBD1 agrees at 8 bases. J lost 5 bases, V lost 1 base, and 0 bases had no gene match. The CDR3 consists of 13 residues. Germline CDR1 is SGHTA and CDR2 is FQGNSA. The CDR3 spells CASSLGQGYGYTF. CDR3 sequence (DNA): TGTGCCAGCAGCTTAGGACAGGGGTATGGCTACACCTTC.

V and J are TRBV19 and TRBJ2-7; 10 positions match TRBD2. The CDR3 extends over 16 amino acids. Germline trimming cut 5 bases from V and 7 bases from J; bases unmatched to any gene: 14. Germline V lookup: CDR1 LNHDA, CDR2 SQIVND (reference sequence). CDR3 region: CASSSPWASGSGEQYF. DNA for the CDR3: TGTGCCAGTAGTTCTCCCTGGGCTAGCGGGAGTGGGGAGCAGTACTTC.

V usage is TRBV6-1 and J usage is TRBJ1-5; a weak D match, TRBD1 (6 bases). The germline V gene has CDR1 MNHNS and CDR2 SASEGT. Trimming removed 3 bases from V and 3 bases from J, with 9 bases in between. The length of the CDR3 is 14 residues. The CDR3 DNA reads as TGTGCCAGCAGTGAGACAGGCTTCAATCAGCCCCAGCATTTT. It yields the protein CASSETGFNQPQHF.

V gene TRBV18 combines with J gene TRBJ1-6, with 7 bases that match TRBD1. The CDR3 is 14 residues long. Germline CDR1 is KGHSH and CDR2 is LQKENI. The V and J ends lost 6 bases and 10 bases, in that order; junction bases with no gene match: 9. Written as DNA, the CDR3 is TGTGCCAGCTCGCAGACAGGGTATGACTCACCCCTCCACTTT. Translating gives CASSQTGYDSPLHF.

In DNA form, the CDR3 reads TGTGCCAGCTCGCGCCTAGGGACTAGCGGTCTAAAGACAGATACGCAGTATTTT. Translated: CASSRLGTSGLKTDTQYF. The rearrangement links TRBV18 to TRBJ2-3, with 11 bases lining up with TRBD2. The junction had 14 bases not matched to a gene; V was cut back by 6 bases and J by 3 bases. CDR1 and CDR2 (germline): KGHSH, LQKENI. The CDR3 length is 18 residues.

J is TRBJ2-5 and V is TRBV9; TRBD2 matches at 8 bases. CDR3 length: 15 amino acids. After removal of 0 bases from V and 4 bases from J, the junction contained 5 bases not matched to a gene. Germline CDR1 is SGDLS and CDR2 is YYNGEE. The CDR3 sequence is CASSVVAGQGETQYF. DNA for the CDR3: TGTGCCAGCAGCGTAGTAGCGGGACAAGGAGAGACCCAGTACTTC.

The chain employs TRBV21-1 and TRBJ1-5; the listed D gene, TRBD1, was not tested against the DNA. TRBV21-1 is assigned pseudogene status. This CDR3 is 16 amino acids long. The CDR3 DNA sequence: TGTGCCAGCAGCTTCCGACAGCTATCTACCAATCAGCCCCAGCATTTT. Protein sequence: CASSFRQLSTNQPQHF.